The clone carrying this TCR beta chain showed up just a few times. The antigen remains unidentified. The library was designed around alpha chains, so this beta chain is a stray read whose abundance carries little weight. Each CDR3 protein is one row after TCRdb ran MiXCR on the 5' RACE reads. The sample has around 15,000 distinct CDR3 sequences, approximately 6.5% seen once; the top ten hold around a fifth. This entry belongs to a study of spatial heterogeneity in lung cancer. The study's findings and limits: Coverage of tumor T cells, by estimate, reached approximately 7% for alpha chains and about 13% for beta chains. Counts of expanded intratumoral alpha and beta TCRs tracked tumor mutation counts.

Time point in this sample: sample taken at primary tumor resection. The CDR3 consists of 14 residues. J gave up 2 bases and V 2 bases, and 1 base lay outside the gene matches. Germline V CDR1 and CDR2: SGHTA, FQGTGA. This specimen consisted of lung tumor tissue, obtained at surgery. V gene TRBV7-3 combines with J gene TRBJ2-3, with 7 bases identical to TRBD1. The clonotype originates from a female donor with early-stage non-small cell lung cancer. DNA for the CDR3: TGTGCCAGCAGCTTAGACAGGGTCACAGATACGCAGTATTTT. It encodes CASSLDRVTDTQYF.